A single sample is the source of the 25 T cell receptor beta chains below, sequenced in a study of breast tumors, draining lymph nodes, adjacent tissues. Samples came from axillary lymph nodes draining the breast cancer. TCRdb re-derived calls from the multiplex PCR reads in MiXCR, one entry per CDR3 protein. This sample has around 150,000 distinct CDR3 sequences, with approximately 32% found just once. Sequences were obtained from axillary lymph node tissue. These receptors were obtained from a female donor with breast cancer. Some clones in this sample may be carry-over from other donors' samples.

The sample holds a few counts of this clonotype. The germline gene is not matched at one end of the junction; a read error may be the cause. This chain links TRBV6-6 with TRBJ2-1; 9 bases are a match to TRBD1. Germline V gives CDR1 MNHNY, CDR2 SVGAGI (reference sequence). The CDR3 spans 16 residues. Written as DNA, the CDR3 is TGTGCCAGCAGTCACTCGACCGGACAGGGGTCCAATGAGCAGTTCTTC. Its translation: CASSHSTGQGSNEQFF.

This chain joins TRBV7-8 and TRBJ2-6; possibly TRBD1 for D (6 bases). V was cut by 5 bases and J by 4 bases, with 15 bases left in between. Germline CDR1 and CDR2: SGHVS and FQNEAQ. The length of the CDR3 is 16 residues. The CDR3 sequence: CASSPQTGSGANVLTF. The CDR3 DNA reads as TGTGCCAGCAGCCCACAGACAGGTTCCGGGGCCAACGTCCTGACTTTC.

J is TRBJ1-6 and V is TRBV19, with D unresolved. The V gene lost 9 bases and the J gene lost 6 bases, with 12 bases spanning the gap. Germline V gene lookup returns CDR1 LNHDA and CDR2 SQIVND (reference sequence). The CDR3 is 13 residues long. CDR3 in DNA: TGTGCCAGCAAGATAGGACTTAATTCACCCCTCCACTTT. It encodes CASKIGLNSPLHF.

By sample share, this clonotype is medium-sized. The chain carries TRBV24-1 and TRBJ2-2, with 7 bases aligning to TRBD1. V lost 8 bases to trimming and J lost 7 bases; unmatched junction nucleotides: 6. CDR1 KGHDR and CDR2 SFDVKD come from the germline V gene. The CDR3 spans 13 residues. CDR3 sequence reads: CATTDRVNGELFF. The CDR3 DNA follows: TGTGCCACCACTGACAGGGTGAACGGGGAGCTGTTTTTT.

This clonotype came up many times. The rearrangement joins TRBV6-6 to TRBJ1-2; 8 nucleotides agree with TRBD1. The V gene's germline CDR1 is MNHNY and CDR2 SVGAGI (reference sequence). After removal of 4 bases from V and 7 bases from J, the junction contained 8 bases not matched to a gene. The CDR3 has 14 residues. CDR3 loop: CASSLTGEVSGYTF. CDR3 nucleotide sequence: TGTGCCAGCAGTTTGACAGGGGAAGTCAGTGGCTACACCTTC.

This chain uses TRBV29-1 with TRBJ1-2, with TRBD1 matching 11 bases. Germline V lookup: CDR1 SQVTM, CDR2 ANQGSEA. V trimming: 8 bases; J trimming: 4 bases; junction bases outside the gene matches: 6. The CDR3 sequence is 13 residues long. The CDR3 spells CSQEGTGGYGYTF. CDR3 nucleotide sequence: TGCAGCCAAGAAGGGACAGGGGGCTATGGCTACACCTTC.

This clonotype was detected ten times or more. The rearrangement uses TRBV2 and TRBJ2-3; weak D call: TRBD1 (6 bases). The ends were cut back, 4 bases at V and 4 bases at J, with 12 bases in the middle. The CDR3 is 14 residues long. Germline CDR1 is SNHLY and CDR2 is FYNNEI. The CDR3 DNA is TGTGCCAGCAGTGGGAGACAGGTTCCAGATACGCAGTATTTT. Protein product: CASSGRQVPDTQYF.

The V gene is TRBV7-8, the J gene TRBJ2-7; 8 bases agree with TRBD1. V was clipped by 4 bases and J by 2 bases; unmatched bases: 7. The CDR3 is 15 residues long. Per the germline V gene, CDR1 is SGHVS and CDR2 is FQNEAQ. The CDR3 region is CASSSRTGQTYEQYF. CDR3 coding DNA: TGTGCCAGCAGCTCTCGGACAGGGCAGACCTACGAGCAGTACTTC.

This clonotype was seen repeatedly, ten times or more. The V gene is TRBV29-1, the J gene TRBJ2-5, with D tentatively TRBD1 (5 bases). V lost 8 bases, J lost 4 bases, and 11 bases lay in between. This CDR3 contains 11 residues. The germline CDR1 and CDR2 sequences are SQVTM and ANQGSEA. In DNA, the CDR3 is TGCAGCTGTAGGGGCGGAGAGACCCAGTACTTC. It is translated as CSCRGGETQYF. Using reference TRBV29-1 and TRBJ2-5 for the parts outside the CDR3, the full variable domain is SAVISQKPSRDICQRGTSLTIQCQVDSQVTMMFWYRQQPGQSLTLIATANQGSEATYESGFVIDKFPISRPNLTFSTLTVSNMSPEDSSIYLCSCRGGETQYFGPGTRLLVL.

The rearrangement links TRBV7-3 to TRBJ1-1; perhaps TRBD1 as D (6 bases). The germline gives CDR1 SGHTA, CDR2 FQGTGA. CDR3 size: 14 residues. Between the trimmed V and J ends, which lost 3 bases and 4 bases, there was a span of 12 bases. CDR3 region: CASSFGGTGTEAFF. Written as DNA, the CDR3 is TGTGCCAGCAGCTTCGGGGGCACGGGCACTGAAGCTTTCTTT.

This clonotype was counted ten times or more. The DNA of the CDR3 is TGTGCCAGCAGGACCATGGGGGACTCACCCCTCCACTTT. This encodes CASRTMGDSPLHF. The gene calls are TRBV6-1 and TRBJ1-6, with TRBD1 as a possible D gene (5 bases). The germline V gene has CDR1 MNHNS and CDR2 SASEGT. This CDR3 spans 13 amino acids. Trimming stripped 6 bases from V and 10 bases from J, with 13 bases between.

V is TRBV20-1 and J is TRBJ1-6, with D uncertain. The CDR3 is made up of 15 amino acids. Germline V CDR1 and CDR2: DFQATT, SNEGSKA (reference sequence). V gave up 7 bases and J gave up 0 bases, with 13 bases separating them. The CDR3 loop is CSVGPLSSYNSPLHF. CDR3 DNA sequence: TGCAGTGTAGGTCCGCTAAGCTCCTATAATTCACCCCTCCACTTT.

With regard to this clonotype: Germline is not matched at one junction end, which may reflect a read error. This chain uses TRBV7-2 with TRBJ1-3, with 9 bases aligning to TRBD1. Germline V gene lookup returns CDR1 SGHTA and CDR2 FQGNSA. CDR3 length: 17 amino acids. In nucleotides, the CDR3 is TGTGCCAGCAGCTTCCCGGGACAGGGTCCGGGTGGAAACCCCATATATTTT. This encodes CASSFPGQGPGGNPIYF.

The gene calls are TRBV6-6 and TRBJ2-1, with unresolved D. There are 14 residues in the CDR3. Germline V CDR1 and CDR2: MNHNY, SVGAGI (reference sequence). The V end lost 6 bases, the J end lost 10 bases, and 19 bases lay between the germline ends. The CDR3 region has the DNA TGTGCCAGCAGGTCAGCCGGGTCTCGAATGGAGCAGTTCTTC. This codes for CASRSAGSRMEQFF.

The chain carries TRBV10-3 and TRBJ1-1; perhaps TRBD1 as D (5 bases). Germline V gives CDR1 ENHRY, CDR2 SYGVKD. The CDR3 is 13 residues long. The V end was cut by 2 bases, the J end by 1 base, with 5 bases between. The CDR3 loop reads CAISEGGNTEAFF. In DNA form, the CDR3 reads TGTGCCATCAGTGAGGGGGGGAACACTGAAGCTTTCTTT.

A note on this clonotype: This may stem from a read error, because a much larger clone lies one nucleotide away. V usage is TRBV24-1 and J usage is TRBJ2-7, with D possibly TRBD2 on 6 matching bases. The CDR3 has 14 residues. V dropped 5 bases and J dropped 3 bases, with 13 bases sitting between them. The germline V gene has CDR1 KGHDR and CDR2 SFDVKD. The CDR3 here is CATSVTGVGYEQYF. The CDR3, as DNA: TGTGCCACCAGTGTGACGGGAGTGGGCTACGAGCAGTACTTC.

Regarding this clonotype: A much bigger clone sits one base away, suggesting this may be a read error. The chain is built from TRBV28 and TRBJ2-5, with D perhaps assigned TRBD1 or TRBD2 (5 bases each). Germline assignment: CDR1 MDHEN and CDR2 SYDVKM. This CDR3 is 14 amino acids long. CDR3 region: CASSSGAPGVTQHF. The CDR3, as DNA: TGTGCCAGCAGTTCCGGGGCCCCTGGGGTGACCCAGCACTTC. Supplemented by reference TRBV28 and TRBJ2-5, the full variable domain reads DVKVTQSSRYLVKRTGEKVFLECVQDMDHENMFWYRQDPGLGLRLIYFSYDVKMKEKGDIPEGYSVSREKKERFSLILESASTNQTSMYLCASSSGAPGVTQHFGPGTRLLVL.

About this clonotype itself: A clone one base away is much larger, so this may be a read error. The chain links TRBV5-1 to TRBJ2-6; D unresolved. Trimming took off 4 bases at V and 2 bases at J, with 28 bases between the two ends. Per germline, CDR1 SGHRS and CDR2 YFSETQ. The CDR3 totals 21 residues. The CDR3 DNA sequence: TGCGCCAGCAGCCGTACTACGAATTACAGCGTGGTCGTCCCTGGGGCCAACGTCCTGACTTTC. Translated: CASSRTTNYSVVVPGANVLTF.

The CDR3 sequence is CASSGTGVYEKLFF. CDR3 nucleotides: TGTGCCAGCAGTGGGACAGGGGTTTACGAAAAACTGTTTTTT. The chain couples TRBV2 to TRBJ1-4, with 9 bases fitting TRBD1. Germline V CDR1 and CDR2: SNHLY, FYNNEI. This CDR3 is built from 14 residues. V was pared by 4 bases and J by 8 bases, with 5 bases of the junction left unmatched.

This chain uses TRBV2 with TRBJ2-3; D call uncertain. Trimming took 8 bases from V and 6 from J, leaving 6 bases between them. Germline V CDR1 and CDR2: SNHLY, FYNNEI. The CDR3 is 10 residues long. The CDR3 region is CASFWDTQYF. Written as DNA, the CDR3 is TGTGCCAGCTTTTGGGATACGCAGTATTTT.

This clonotype occurred many times. The CDR3 coding sequence is TGTGCCAGCAGCCCCCCTTCAGGGGATATTACGGGGGAGCTGTTTTTT. Amino acid sequence: CASSPPSGDITGELFF. The genes are TRBV28 and TRBJ2-2; D is possibly TRBD1 (6 bases). CDR3 length equals 16 residues. V was pared by 6 bases and J by 8 bases, with 22 bases between. Germline V gene data show CDR1 as MDHEN and CDR2 as SYDVKM.

The gene calls are TRBV13 and TRBJ2-7; the D gene is possibly TRBD1 (6 bases). Germline V gives CDR1 PRHDT, CDR2 FYEKMQ (reference sequence). The CDR3 loop spans 15 amino acids. CDR3 sequence: CASGLGSTGLSEQYV. Written as DNA, the CDR3 is TGTGCCAGCGGCTTAGGATCGACAGGACTGTCCGAGCAGTACGTC.

This clonotype was detected ten times or more. The V gene is TRBV12-1, the J gene TRBJ1-4. TRBV12-1 is a listed pseudogene. The CDR3 contains 19 residues. The CDR3 DNA reads TGTGCCAGCAGCTTTGCGCTGGCAGCCACACTTGCAACTAATGAAAAACTGTTTTTT. Residues: CASSFALAATLATNEKLFF.

At least ten counts were recorded for this clonotype. The CDR3 DNA follows: TGTGCCAGCAGCGGAAGCGGGGGGGCAGAGACCCAGTACTTC. Its protein product is CASSGSGGAETQYF. The gene calls are TRBV9 and TRBJ2-5; 10 bases fit TRBD2. Germline V lookup: CDR1 SGDLS, CDR2 YYNGEE. The CDR3 sequence is 14 residues long. J was trimmed by 4 bases and V by 3 bases; bases with no gene match: 3.

The table lists this clonotype with many counts. J is TRBJ2-2 and V is TRBV4-3; no firm D call. The germline gives CDR1 LGHNA, CDR2 YSLEER. The CDR3 spans 14 residues. Trimming shortened V by 0 bases and J by 6 bases, and 8 bases separated the two germline ends. This CDR3 reads CASSQDTNAGELFF. In DNA form, the CDR3 reads TGCGCCAGCAGCCAAGATACAAACGCCGGGGAGCTGTTTTTT.